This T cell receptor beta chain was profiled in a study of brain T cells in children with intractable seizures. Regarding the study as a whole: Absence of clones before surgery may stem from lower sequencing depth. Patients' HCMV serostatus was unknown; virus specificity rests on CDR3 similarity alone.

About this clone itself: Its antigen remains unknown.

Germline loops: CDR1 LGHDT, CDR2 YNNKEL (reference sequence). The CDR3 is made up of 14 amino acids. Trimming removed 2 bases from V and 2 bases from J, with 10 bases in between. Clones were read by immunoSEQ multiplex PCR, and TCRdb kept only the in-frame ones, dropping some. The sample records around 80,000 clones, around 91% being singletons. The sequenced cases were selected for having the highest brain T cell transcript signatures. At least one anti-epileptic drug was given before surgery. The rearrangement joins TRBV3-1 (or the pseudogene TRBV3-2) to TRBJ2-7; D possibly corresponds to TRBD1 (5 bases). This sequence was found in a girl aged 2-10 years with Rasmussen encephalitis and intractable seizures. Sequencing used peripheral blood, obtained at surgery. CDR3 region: CASSQSEGAYEQYF. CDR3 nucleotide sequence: TGTGCCAGCAGCCAATCTGAAGGGGCCTACGAGCAGTACTTC.